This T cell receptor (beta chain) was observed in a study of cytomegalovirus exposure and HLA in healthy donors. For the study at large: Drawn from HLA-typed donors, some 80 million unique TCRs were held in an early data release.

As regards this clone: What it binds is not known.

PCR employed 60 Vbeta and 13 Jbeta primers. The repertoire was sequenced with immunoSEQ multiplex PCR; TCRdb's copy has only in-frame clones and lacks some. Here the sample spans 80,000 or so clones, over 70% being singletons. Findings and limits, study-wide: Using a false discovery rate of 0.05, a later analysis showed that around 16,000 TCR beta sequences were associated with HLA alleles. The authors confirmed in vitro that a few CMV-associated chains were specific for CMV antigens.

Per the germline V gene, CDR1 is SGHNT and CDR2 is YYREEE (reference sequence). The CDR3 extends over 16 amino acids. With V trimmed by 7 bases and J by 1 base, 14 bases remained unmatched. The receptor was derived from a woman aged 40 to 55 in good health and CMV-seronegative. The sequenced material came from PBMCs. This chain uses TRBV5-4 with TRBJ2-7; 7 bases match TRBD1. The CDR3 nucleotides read TGTGCCAGCGGCCCCGGCCCCGTGACAGGGTCCTACGAGCAGTACTTC. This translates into CASGPGPVTGSYEQYF.